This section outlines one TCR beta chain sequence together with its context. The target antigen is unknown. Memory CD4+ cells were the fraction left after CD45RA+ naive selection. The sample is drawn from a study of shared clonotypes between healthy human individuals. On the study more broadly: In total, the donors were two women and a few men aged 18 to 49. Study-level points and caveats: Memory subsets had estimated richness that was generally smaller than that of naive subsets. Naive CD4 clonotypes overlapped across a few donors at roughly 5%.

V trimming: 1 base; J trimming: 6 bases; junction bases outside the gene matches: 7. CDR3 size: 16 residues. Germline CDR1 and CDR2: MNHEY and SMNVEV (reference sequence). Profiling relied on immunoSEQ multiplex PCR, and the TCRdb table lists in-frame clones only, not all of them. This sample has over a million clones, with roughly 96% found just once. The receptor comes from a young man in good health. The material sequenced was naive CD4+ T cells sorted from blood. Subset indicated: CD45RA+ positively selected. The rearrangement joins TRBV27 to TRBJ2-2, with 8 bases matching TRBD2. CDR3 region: CASSLYVGTSPGELFF. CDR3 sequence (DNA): TGTGCCAGCAGTTTATATGTTGGGACTAGTCCCGGGGAGCTGTTTTTT.